The 18 T cell receptor beta chains below were found in one sample sequenced in a study of PD-1 blockade in classical Hodgkin lymphoma. Profiling relied on immunoSEQ multiplex PCR, and the TCRdb table lists in-frame clones only, not all of them. The table records about 20,000 clones, under 85% of them present only once. Time point: newly diagnosed, previously untreated cHL patient sample. CD4+ T cells were purified from thawed PBMCs by magnetic negative selection. Sample: CD4+ T cells from blood. The source is a human donor with classical Hodgkin lymphoma.

The rearrangement links TRBV20-1 to TRBJ1-2; D remains unclear. The CDR3 is 10 residues long. Between the trimmed V and J ends, which lost 6 bases and 5 bases, there was a span of 7 bases. Germline CDR1 and CDR2: DFQATT and SNEGSKA (reference sequence). CDR3 bases: TGCAGTGCAGCGGATTATGGCTACACCTTC. Translating gives CSAADYGYTF.

This clone was recorded a few times. This sequence joins TRBV28 and TRBJ1-3; tentatively, D is TRBD1 (6 bases). The germline gives CDR1 MDHEN, CDR2 SYDVKM. This CDR3 has 16 amino acids. Trimming pared 0 bases from V and 0 bases from J, leaving 9 bases between. The CDR3: CASSLWDSPSGNTIYF. For the CDR3, the DNA is TGTGCCAGCAGTTTATGGGACAGCCCCTCTGGAAACACCATATATTTT.

The chain combines TRBV6-5 with TRBJ2-7; D is unresolved. This CDR3 is 13 amino acids long. V dropped 4 bases and J dropped 6 bases, with 13 bases sitting between them. Germline values: CDR1 MNHEY, CDR2 SVGAGI. The CDR3 bases are TGTGCCAGCAGTTCCCGAGTTGATAGCGAGCAGTACTTC. It codes for CASSSRVDSEQYF.

The chain employs TRBV29-1 and TRBJ2-5, with D possibly TRBD1 on 6 matching bases. Germline CDR1 SQVTM, CDR2 ANQGSEA. Trimming left V 8 bases short and J 1 base short, with 17 bases between. The CDR3 contains 14 residues. This CDR3 is CSTIRGTSQETQYF. The CDR3 nucleotides are TGCAGCACGATACGAGGGACAAGCCAAGAGACCCAGTACTTC.

This clone came up a few times. This rearrangement joins TRBV27 to TRBJ2-7; D not resolved. Trimming pared 3 bases from V and 6 bases from J, leaving 6 bases between. The CDR3 totals 11 residues. Germline values: CDR1 MNHEY, CDR2 SMNVEV (reference sequence). This CDR3 is CASSLRGEQYF. In DNA, the CDR3 is TGTGCCAGCAGTTTGCGAGGCGAGCAGTACTTC.

The rearrangement uses TRBV5-1 and TRBJ2-5, with no clear D. The better agreement between TRBJ2-7 and the DNA end casts doubt on the J call. Germline assignment: CDR1 SGHRS and CDR2 YFSETQ. The CDR3 has 15 residues. CDR3 loop: CASSLPRMASYEQYF. The CDR3 DNA sequence: TGCGCCAGCAGCTTACCAAGAATGGCCTCCTACGAGCAGTACTTC.

This chain joins TRBV7-8 and TRBJ2-3; D is ambiguous. The V end was cut by 5 bases, the J end by 8 bases, with 11 bases between. CDR3 length: 12 amino acids. Looked up from germline, CDR1 is SGHVS and CDR2 is FQNEAQ. CDR3: CASSEMLGTQYF. DNA for the CDR3: TGTGCCAGCAGCGAGATGCTCGGTACGCAGTATTTT.

CDR3 region: CASSQGNLFETQYF. The CDR3 DNA reads TGCGCCAGCAGCCAAGGGAACCTGTTTGAGACCCAGTACTTC. This sequence joins TRBV4-1 and TRBJ2-5; D unresolved. Germline V gives CDR1 MGHRA, CDR2 YSYEKL. The CDR3 has 14 residues. Trimming left V 1 base short and J 5 bases short, with 11 bases between.

The chain carries TRBV7-9 and TRBJ2-7; 7 positions agree with TRBD1. The CDR3 extends over 14 amino acids. Germline V gene sequence: CDR1 SEHNR, CDR2 FQNEAQ (reference sequence). V was clipped by 5 bases and J by 6 bases; unmatched bases: 10. CDR3 loop: CASSQGVWAGEQYF. The DNA of the CDR3 is TGTGCCAGCAGCCAGGGGGTTTGGGCGGGCGAGCAGTACTTC.

This sequence joins TRBV27 and TRBJ2-3, with D possibly matching TRBD2 (6 bases). In germline, CDR1 is MNHEY, CDR2 SMNVEV (reference sequence). CDR3 length: 15 amino acids. V lost 3 bases to trimming and J lost 0 bases, with 10 bases between them. CDR3 sequence reads: CASSLIGLSTDTQYF. The CDR3 coding sequence is TGTGCCAGCAGTTTGATAGGACTAAGCACAGATACGCAGTATTTT.

This clone was counted a few times. This rearrangement joins TRBV9 to TRBJ2-2, with TRBD1 as a possible D gene (7 bases). This CDR3 region has 15 residues. Germline V lookup: CDR1 SGDLS, CDR2 YYNGEE. The V gene lost 5 bases and the J gene lost 6 bases, with 17 bases spanning the gap. The CDR3 spells CASRDQGGVAGELFF. In DNA form, the CDR3 reads TGTGCCAGCAGAGACCAGGGGGGAGTTGCCGGGGAGCTGTTTTTT.

This clone was observed a single time. V and J are TRBV7-8 and TRBJ1-5, with D possibly TRBD1 on 5 matching bases. Trimming removed 1 base from V and 4 bases from J, with 5 bases in between. Germline CDR1 SGHVS, CDR2 FQNEAQ. The CDR3 extends over 13 amino acids. The CDR3 DNA reads TGTGCCAGCAGCTTAGACAGGAATCAGCCCCAGCATTTT. This codes for CASSLDRNQPQHF.

The chain's CDR3 is CASSSEVVGSEQYF. The DNA of the CDR3 is TGTGCCAGCAGCTCAGAGGTCGTCGGGTCCGAGCAGTACTTC. The V call is TRBV7-9, the J call TRBJ2-7; D remains unclear. Trimming removed 4 bases at V and 6 bases at J, with 16 bases between. Germline values: CDR1 SEHNR, CDR2 FQNEAQ (reference sequence). The CDR3 runs 14 residues.

Here the CDR3 DNA reads TGTGCCAGCAGCTTAGGGGATACTGGAAACACCATATATTTT. Amino acids: CASSLGDTGNTIYF. The genes are TRBV7-8 and TRBJ1-3; D gene unclear. CDR1 and CDR2 from the germline V gene are SGHVS and FQNEAQ. This CDR3 has 14 residues. The V gene lost 1 base and the J gene lost 2 bases, with 6 bases spanning the gap.

V is TRBV6-6 and J is TRBJ2-7, with TRBD1 matching over 8 bases. V shed 4 bases and J 6 bases; nucleotides not matched to a gene: 8. The germline V gene encodes CDR1 MNHNY and CDR2 SVGAGI (reference sequence). CDR3 length equals 14 residues. CDR3 DNA sequence: TGTGCCAGCAGTTCCGACAGGGGACGGGTCGAGCAGTACTTC. Its protein product is CASSSDRGRVEQYF.

This clone has just a few counts. The V gene is TRBV7-2, the J gene TRBJ1-1; D uncertain. Germline assignment: CDR1 SGHTA and CDR2 FQGNSA. The CDR3 loop spans 13 amino acids. The germline V and J ends were trimmed by 5 bases and 4 bases, with 11 bases remaining between them. CDR3 loop: CASSVKDGTEAFF. Written as DNA, the CDR3 is TGTGCCAGCAGCGTTAAAGACGGCACTGAAGCTTTCTTT.

In its sample, this clone was seen a few times. The J gene is TRBJ2-3, the V gene TRBV2; D is perhaps TRBD2 (6 bases). This CDR3 region has 15 residues. CDR1 and CDR2 from the germline V gene are SNHLY and FYNNEI. Trimming removed 3 bases at V and 3 bases at J, with 13 bases between. Written as DNA, the CDR3 is TGTGCCAGCAGTGATATCGGGGGAGGAACAGATACGCAGTATTTT. Its translation is CASSDIGGGTDTQYF.

The chain recombines TRBV11-2 with TRBJ1-2; 7 bases align to TRBD1. Germline loops: CDR1 SGHAT, CDR2 FQNNGV. The V segment lost 6 bases and the J segment 4 bases; nucleotides outside the gene matches: 17. This CDR3 is built from 17 residues. CDR3 region: CASSTTQRQGYSYGYTF. The CDR3, as DNA: TGTGCCAGCAGTACAACCCAAAGACAGGGTTATAGCTATGGCTACACCTTC.